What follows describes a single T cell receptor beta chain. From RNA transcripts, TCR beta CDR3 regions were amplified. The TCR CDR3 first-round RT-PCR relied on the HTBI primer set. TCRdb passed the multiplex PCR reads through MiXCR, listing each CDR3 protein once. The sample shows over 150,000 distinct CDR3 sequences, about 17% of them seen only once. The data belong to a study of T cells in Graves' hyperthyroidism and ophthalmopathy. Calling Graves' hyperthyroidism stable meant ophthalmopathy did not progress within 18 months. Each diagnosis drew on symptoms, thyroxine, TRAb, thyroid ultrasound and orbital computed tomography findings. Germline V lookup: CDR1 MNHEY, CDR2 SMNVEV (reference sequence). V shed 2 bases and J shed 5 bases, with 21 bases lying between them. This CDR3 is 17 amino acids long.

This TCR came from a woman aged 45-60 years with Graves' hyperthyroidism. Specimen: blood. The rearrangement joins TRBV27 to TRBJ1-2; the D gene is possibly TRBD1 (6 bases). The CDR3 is CASSLKGIESGAYGYTF. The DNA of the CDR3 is TGTGCCAGCAGTTTAAAGGGCATAGAGTCAGGGGCGTATGGCTACACCTTC.